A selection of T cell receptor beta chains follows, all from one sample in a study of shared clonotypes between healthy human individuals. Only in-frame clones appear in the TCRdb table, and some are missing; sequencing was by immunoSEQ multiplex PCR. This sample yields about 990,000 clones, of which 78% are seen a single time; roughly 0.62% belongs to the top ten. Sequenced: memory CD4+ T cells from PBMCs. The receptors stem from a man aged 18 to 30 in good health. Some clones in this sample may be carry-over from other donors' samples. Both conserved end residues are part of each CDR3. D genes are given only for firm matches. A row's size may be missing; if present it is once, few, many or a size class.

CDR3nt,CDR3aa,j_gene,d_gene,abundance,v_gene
TGTGCCAGCAGCGTAGCTGGCGGGAGGAGCACCGGGGAGCTGTTTTTT,CASSVAGGRSTGELFF,TRBJ2-2,TRBD2,NA,TRBV9
TGTGCCAGCTCACCAAGCGGAGGGGGATCCTACGAGCAGTACTTC,CASSPSGGGSYEQYF,TRBJ2-7,NA,NA,TRBV18
TGTGCCAGCAGCCAAGGACGCTCCCAGCTCCTGGACGAGCAGTACTTC,CASSQGRSQLLDEQYF,TRBJ2-7,NA,NA,TRBV14
TGTGCCAGTAGTCAGTCTTGGGACAATCAGCCCCAGCATTTT,CASSQSWDNQPQHF,TRBJ1-5,NA,NA,TRBV19
TGTGCCACCAGCAGAGATGGTGGGACAGGGTCGTACGAGCAGTACTTC,CATSRDGGTGSYEQYF,TRBJ2-7,TRBD1,NA,TRBV15
TGTGCCACCACCGCGTCGCGGCGAGAGACCCAGTACTTC,CATTASRRETQYF,TRBJ2-5,NA,NA,TRBV15
TGTGCCAGCAGCAGGGTCGGCACTGAAGCTTTCTTT,CASSRVGTEAFF,TRBJ1-1,NA,NA,TRBV7-8
TGTGCCAGCAGCCGAGCGGGGACAGGATACTCCTACGAGCAGTACTTC,CASSRAGTGYSYEQYF,TRBJ2-7,NA,few,TRBV7-8
TGTGCCAGCAGCCCCTTCGGGTCCTCCTACGAGCAGTACTTC,CASSPFGSSYEQYF,TRBJ2-7,NA,NA,TRBV7-2
TGTGCCAGCAGCCGTCAATCGGTCTATGGCTACACCTTC,CASSRQSVYGYTF,TRBJ1-2,NA,NA,TRBV7-9
TGTGCCAGCAGTTTAGCGGGTTTGGACTATGGCTACACCTTC,CASSLAGLDYGYTF,TRBJ1-2,NA,NA,TRBV28
TGTGCCAGCAGCTTAGGACAGGGGGCGGTTGAGCAGTTCTTC,CASSLGQGAVEQFF,TRBJ2-1,TRBD1,NA,TRBV7-3
TGTGCCCGCCGCGGGACAGGGTTCACTGAAGCTTTCTTT,CARRGTGFTEAFF,TRBJ1-1,TRBD1,few,TRBV30
TGTGCCAGCGGTCTCTTTGGGGCGAGCTCCTACAATGAGCAGTTCTTC,CASGLFGASSYNEQFF,TRBJ2-1,NA,NA,TRBV7-2
TGTGCCAGCAGTTCTGTAGCGGGAGGCCCTACGGATGAGCAGTTCTTC,CASSSVAGGPTDEQFF,TRBJ2-1,TRBD2,NA,TRBV27
TGTGCCATCAGTGATGGGCAGGGACAGGGAATCAATGAGCAGTTCTTC,CAISDGQGQGINEQFF,TRBJ2-1,TRBD1,NA,TRBV10-3
TGTGCCAGCAGCGTAGTGGGAATAGGGCCCACCGGGGAGCTGTTTTTT,CASSVVGIGPTGELFF,TRBJ2-2,NA,few,TRBV9
TGTGCCAGTGATCGAGGGGGGTACAATGAGCAGTTCTTC,CASDRGGYNEQFF,TRBJ2-1,NA,NA,TRBV6-1
TGTGCCAGCAAGCGGGGGGTTGATGAAAAACTGTTTTTT,CASKRGVDEKLFF,TRBJ1-4,NA,NA,TRBV15
TGTGCCAGCAGCAAAGAATTAGCGGGAGGGGTCACGGGGACCCAGTACTTC,CASSKELAGGVTGTQYF,TRBJ2-5,TRBD2,NA,TRBV11-2
TGTGCCAGTAGTATATCGGGGAGCCAGCAGTACTTC,CASSISGSQQYF,TRBJ2-5,NA,NA,TRBV19
TGTGCCAGCAGCCCAAACAGCGGGTCCTACGAGCAGTACTTC,CASSPNSGSYEQYF,TRBJ2-7,NA,few,TRBV7-9
TGTGCCGAAGGGACAGGGGTTCAGTACGAGCAGTACTTC,CAEGTGVQYEQYF,TRBJ2-7,TRBD1,NA,TRBV6-1
TGTGCCTGGGGGACAAATTACGAGCAGTACTTC,CAWGTNYEQYF,TRBJ2-7,NA,few,TRBV30
TGTGCCAGCAGCTCTACGACAAAGCAGTACTTC,CASSSTTKQYF,TRBJ2-7,NA,NA,TRBV5-8
TGCGCCAGCAGGCCCGGACAGATAAACACCGGGGAGCTGTTTTTT,CASRPGQINTGELFF,TRBJ2-2,NA,NA,TRBV5-1
TGCGCCAGCAGCCAAAACTGGGGCGACGAGCAGTACTTC,CASSQNWGDEQYF,TRBJ2-7,NA,NA,TRBV4-1
TGCAGCGTTGATCGGGCGATGAACACTGAAGCTTTCTTT,CSVDRAMNTEAFF,TRBJ1-1,NA,once,TRBV29-1
TGCGCCAGCAGCTCCTCTCACCCGAACACTGAAGCTTTCTTT,CASSSSHPNTEAFF,TRBJ1-1,NA,once,TRBV5-1
TGTGCCAGCAGTGAATATGGGACACCCTCACGGGCTTTCTTT,CASSEYGTPSRAFF,TRBJ1-1,NA,NA,TRBV25-1
TGTGCCAGCAGCGTAGGGGGGCGTGAAAACACCATATATTTT,CASSVGGRENTIYF,TRBJ1-3,NA,NA,TRBV9
TGTGCCAGCAGCAAAATAAGGACTAGCGGGTTCTACGAGCAGTACTTC,CASSKIRTSGFYEQYF,TRBJ2-7,TRBD2,NA,TRBV5-8
TGCGCCAGCAGCTTGGTAGGGGGCGGTCAGCCCCAGCATTTT,CASSLVGGGQPQHF,TRBJ1-5,TRBD1,NA,TRBV5-1
TGTGCCAGCAGCTCCCGGGGAGACTACGGAAACACCATATATTTT,CASSSRGDYGNTIYF,TRBJ1-3,NA,NA,TRBV7-2
TGTGCCAGCGTAGATAGGGGACTCGGTGCGGACGAGCAGTACTTC,CASVDRGLGADEQYF,TRBJ2-7,NA,NA,TRBV5-6
TGTGCCAGCTCACCCCAGGGGCAGAACACCGGGGAGCTGTTTTTT,CASSPQGQNTGELFF,TRBJ2-2,NA,few,TRBV18
TGTGCCAGCAGCTTGGGTAGGCCAAATCAGCCCCAGCATTTT,CASSLGRPNQPQHF,TRBJ1-5,NA,NA,TRBV5-6
TGTGCCAGCAGCCAAGTCAGGGGCAGCTATGGCTACACCTTC,CASSQVRGSYGYTF,TRBJ1-2,NA,NA,TRBV14
TGTGCCAGCAGACGAAGCGAAGAGACCCAGTACTTC,CASRRSEETQYF,TRBJ2-5,NA,NA,TRBV2
TGTGCCACCAGCAGTAACAACGACAGTCCTAACTATGGCTACACCTTC,CATSSNNDSPNYGYTF,TRBJ1-2,NA,NA,TRBV15
TGTGCCAGCAGCGGTACAGGGTACAATGAGCAGTTCTTC,CASSGTGYNEQFF,TRBJ2-1,NA,NA,TRBV7-9